This paragraph covers one T cell receptor (beta chain) sequence. What it recognizes is unknown. The data derive from a study of blood T cells in healthy people across ages. The germline CDR1 and CDR2 sequences are ENHRY and SYGVKD. The CDR3 is 13 residues long. V was shortened by 4 bases and J by 1 base, with 7 bases between the two germline ends. The authors ran a second PCR of 7 to 11 cycles using a sample-barcoded 5' primer and a J-beta primer mix. TCRdb called the 5' RACE reads again in MiXCR, with one record for every CDR3 protein. The sample contains roughly 790,000 distinct CDR3 sequences, roughly 45% of which appear only once. Study results and limitations: Naive CD4+ cells and diversity were both higher in long-lived donors than in aged donors. With donor CMV status unknown, expanded clonotype changes were possibly confounded.

Every sample yielded at least 7 million isolated PBMCs. The receptor was isolated from an older woman in good health. Material: blood. The gene calls are TRBV10-3 and TRBJ1-1; no definite D call. This chain's CDR3 is CAISGSANTEAFF. DNA for the CDR3: TGTGCCATCAGTGGATCAGCGAACACTGAAGCTTTCTTT.